This T cell receptor beta chain was sequenced for a study of low-dose radiotherapy and immunotherapy resistance in tumors. Study-wide background: Dosing for Cohort 2 consisted of 1 Gy per fraction every two weeks, reaching a total of 13 Gy over 26 weeks. The patients were given nivolumab 240 mg every two weeks and ipilimumab 1 mg/kg every six weeks, through an intravenous route.

This clonotype occurred many times. Noted time point: after trial treatment. Treatment specified: LDRT plus nivolumab, ipilimumab, low-dose cyclophosphamide and aspirin (RACIN trial). Eligible patients had advanced solid tumors lacking tumor-infiltrating lymphocytes. With TRAV- and TRBV-specific primers, first-strand cDNA was made, covering the alpha and beta chains. It was with a constant-region primer and a V-primer adapter that TCRs were amplified over around 18 PCR cycles. TCRdb ran MiXCR on the reads and lists one entry per CDR3 protein. Here the sample spans more than 90,000 distinct CDR3 sequences, around 21% being singletons. Trimming removed 5 bases from V and 6 bases from J; junction bases left unmatched: 6. Per germline, CDR1 SGHAT and CDR2 FQNNGV. The CDR3 has 13 amino acids.

The source of this sequence is a male donor with prostate cancer. The source was PBMCs, collected after low-dose radiotherapy plus immunotherapy. The gene calls are TRBV11-2 and TRBJ1-1; TRBD1 matches 7 bases. This CDR3 is CASSQTGQAEAFF. The CDR3 DNA reads TGTGCCAGCAGCCAAACTGGACAGGCTGAAGCTTTCTTT. The entire variable domain, with the rest obtained from reference TRBV11-2 and TRBJ1-1, is as follows: EAGVAQSPRYKIIEKRQSVAFWCNPISGHATLYWYQQILGQGPKLLIQFQNNGVVDDSQLPKDRFSAERLKGVDSTLKIQPAKLEDSAVYLCASSQTGQAEAFFGQGTRLTVV.